A single sample is the source of the 18 T cell receptor beta chains below, sequenced in a study of T cell responses to AZD1222 COVID-19 vaccine. Produced via immunoSEQ multiplex PCR; TCRdb's table is partial and in-frame only. Of under 110,000 clones in the sample, about nine tenths are singletons; the top ten hold approximately 1.2%. Sequenced material: peripheral blood, taken on day 0 of AZD1222 vaccination. Every receptor here comes from an adult in good health.

The V gene is TRBV29-1, the J gene TRBJ1-2, with D unresolved. The V gene lost 5 bases and the J gene lost 5 bases, with 12 bases spanning the gap. The CDR3 runs to 12 residues. Germline CDR1 is SQVTM and CDR2 is ANQGSEA. For the CDR3, the DNA is TGCAGCGTTCGACCGGTCGATTATGGCTACACCTTC. Translating it yields CSVRPVDYGYTF.

This chain links TRBV6-5 with TRBJ2-1, with D unclear. Germline lookup yields CDR1 MNHEY and CDR2 SVGAGI. The CDR3 is 14 residues long. The germline V and J ends were trimmed by 2 bases and 2 bases, with 7 bases remaining between them. The CDR3 coding sequence is TGTGCCAGCAGTTACCCAAACCCCTACAATGAGCAGTTCTTC. This codes for CASSYPNPYNEQFF.

The chain has TRBV18 and TRBJ1-5, with 7 nucleotides matching TRBD1. The V gene's germline CDR1 is KGHSH and CDR2 LQKENI. After removal of 5 bases from V and 4 bases from J, the junction contained 11 bases not matched to a gene. The CDR3 is made up of 16 amino acids. In DNA, the CDR3 is TGTGCCAGCTCAACCGGGACAGAAGTGAGTAATCAGCCCCAGCATTTT. Translating gives CASSTGTEVSNQPQHF. The full variable domain, with the rest looked up from reference TRBV18 and TRBJ1-5, is NAGVMQNPRHLVRRRGQEARLRCSPMKGHSHVYWYRQLPEEGLKFMVYLQKENIIDESGMPKERFSAEFPKEGPSILRIQQVVRGDSAAYFCASSTGTEVSNQPQHFGDGTRLSIL.

This sequence joins TRBV18 and TRBJ1-2; TRBD1 agrees at 7 bases. The CDR3 covers 12 residues. The junction had 2 bases not matched to a gene; V was cut back by 3 bases and J by 7 bases. Germline CDR1 is KGHSH and CDR2 is LQKENI. Here the CDR3 DNA reads TGTGCCAGCTCACCGGGACAGTTTGGCTACACCTTC. Amino acid sequence: CASSPGQFGYTF.

This clone has a single count. The genes are TRBV5-6 and TRBJ2-5; 13 nucleotides line up with TRBD2. With 2 bases clipped from V and 0 bases from J, the junction kept 4 bases outside the gene matches. The CDR3 spans 17 residues. Germline V gene data show CDR1 as SGHDT and CDR2 as YYEEEE. The CDR3 DNA reads as TGTGCCAGCAGCTTAGGACTAGCGGGGGACTACCAAGAGACCCAGTACTTC. Translated: CASSLGLAGDYQETQYF. The full variable domain, its missing parts supplied by reference TRBV5-6 and TRBJ2-5, is DAGVTQSPTHLIKTRGQQVTLRCSPKSGHDTVSWYQQALGQGPQFIFQYYEEEERQRGNFPDRFSGHQFPNYSSELNVNALLLGDSALYLCASSLGLAGDYQETQYFGPGTRLLVL.

This clone showed up just a few times. The chain joins TRBV3-1 (or the pseudogene TRBV3-2) to TRBJ2-2; 14 positions agree with TRBD2. V shed 1 base, J shed 5 bases, and the junction held 0 bases outside the gene matches. The CDR3 has 16 residues. From germline, CDR1 is LGHDT and CDR2 YNNKEL (reference sequence). The CDR3 DNA reads TGTGCCAGCAGCCAAGGACTAGCGGGGGGGACCGGGGAGCTGTTTTTT. It codes for CASSQGLAGGTGELFF.

The rearrangement uses TRBV9 and TRBJ2-3; possible D gene TRBD1, 5 bases. The CDR3 has 15 residues. Germline assignment: CDR1 SGDLS and CDR2 YYNGEE. The V end lost 4 bases, the J end lost 3 bases, and 15 bases lay between the germline ends. CDR3 DNA sequence: TGTGCCAGCAGCCAAAGGGGATTAGGGACAGATACGCAGTATTTT. This gives the protein CASSQRGLGTDTQYF. The full variable domain, completed using reference TRBV9 and TRBJ2-3, is DSGVTQTPKHLITATGQRVTLRCSPRSGDLSVYWYQQSLDQGLQFLIQYYNGEERAKGNILERFSAQQFPDLHSELNLSSLELGDSALYFCASSQRGLGTDTQYFGPGTRLTVL.

The chain couples TRBV5-4 to TRBJ2-5; 10 nucleotides align to TRBD2. The V gene end was trimmed by 5 bases and the J gene end by 1 base; junction bases not matched to a gene: 5. CDR1 SGHNT and CDR2 YYREEE come from the germline V gene (reference sequence). This CDR3 contains 15 residues. CDR3 sequence (DNA): TGTGCCAGCAGTGCTAGCGGGGGCATCCAAGAGACCCAGTACTTC. Translating gives CASSASGGIQETQYF.

About this clone: Germline is not matched at one junction end, which may reflect a read error. The V call is TRBV6-6, the J call TRBJ2-2; D remains ambiguous. Per the germline V gene, CDR1 is MNHNY and CDR2 is SVGAGI (reference sequence). The CDR3 spans 11 residues. Here the CDR3 reads CASSDTRELFF. CDR3 nucleotide sequence: TGTGCCAGCAGCGACACCCGGGAGCTGTTTTTT.

This clone is medium-sized by share. The chain combines TRBV7-9 with TRBJ1-2; 7 positions agree with TRBD1. This CDR3 contains 13 residues. Looked up from germline, CDR1 is SEHNR and CDR2 is FQNEAQ (reference sequence). After removal of 5 bases from V and 8 bases from J, the junction contained 8 bases not matched to a gene. The CDR3 loop reads CASSPSTGLGYTF. The CDR3 region has the DNA TGTGCCAGCAGCCCATCGACAGGGTTGGGCTACACCTTC.

V is TRBV24-1 and J is TRBJ2-3, with 16 bases aligning to TRBD2. Per germline, CDR1 KGHDR and CDR2 SFDVKD. The junction had 5 bases not matched to a gene; V was cut back by 9 bases and J by 3 bases. The CDR3 spans 16 residues. CDR3 amino acids: CATAGTSGGATDTQYF. Written as DNA, the CDR3 is TGTGCCACCGCCGGGACTAGCGGGGGGGCAACAGATACGCAGTATTTT.

The gene calls are TRBV5-6 and TRBJ2-7; D not certain. The CDR3 loop spans 13 amino acids. Germline V gene lookup returns CDR1 SGHDT and CDR2 YYEEEE. Trimming took off 0 bases at V and 2 bases at J, with 6 bases between the two ends. CDR3 loop: CASSLGGTYEQYF. CDR3 sequence (DNA): TGTGCCAGCAGCTTGGGCGGTACCTACGAGCAGTACTTC. Full variable domain (missing parts from reference TRBV5-6 and TRBJ2-7): DAGVTQSPTHLIKTRGQQVTLRCSPKSGHDTVSWYQQALGQGPQFIFQYYEEEERQRGNFPDRFSGHQFPNYSSELNVNALLLGDSALYLCASSLGGTYEQYFGPGTRLTVT.

This rearrangement joins TRBV6-2 or TRBV6-3 to TRBJ2-2; maybe TRBD2 (5 bases). The germline V gene has CDR1 MNHEY and CDR2 SVGEGT. This CDR3 is 16 amino acids long. Deletions cut 6 bases from V and 0 bases from J, with 14 bases between. The chain's CDR3 is CASSHDEGPNTGELFF. CDR3 bases: TGTGCCAGCAGCCATGACGAGGGCCCGAACACCGGGGAGCTGTTTTTT.

The gene calls are TRBV5-1 and TRBJ1-3; unclear D gene. V lost 1 base and J 0 bases, leaving 11 bases between the germline ends. The germline V gene has CDR1 SGHRS and CDR2 YFSETQ. The CDR3 runs 16 residues. The CDR3 loop is CASSLSASSSGNTIYF. The CDR3 coding sequence is TGCGCCAGCAGCTTGTCCGCCAGCTCCTCTGGAAACACCATATATTTT.

A single count supports this clone. The chain recombines TRBV29-1 with TRBJ2-1, with unresolved D. The V gene lost 2 bases and the J gene lost 3 bases, with 8 bases spanning the gap. There are 13 residues in the CDR3. CDR1 and CDR2 (germline): SQVTM, ANQGSEA. CDR3 in amino acids: CSVEPGNYNEQFF. Written as DNA, the CDR3 is TGCAGCGTTGAACCAGGCAACTACAATGAGCAGTTCTTC.

The V gene is TRBV6-5, the J gene TRBJ1-1; 10 nucleotides agree with TRBD1. Germline V CDR1 and CDR2: MNHEY, SVGAGI. This CDR3 spans 15 amino acids. V gave up 6 bases and J gave up 4 bases; unmatched junction bases: 8. The chain's CDR3 is CASSRQGARGTEAFF. DNA of the CDR3: TGTGCCAGCAGCCGACAGGGGGCGCGGGGCACTGAAGCTTTCTTT.

The chain combines TRBV12-3 or TRBV12-4 with TRBJ2-7; 10 positions match TRBD1. Germline trimming cut 7 bases from V and 6 bases from J; bases unmatched to any gene: 6. The CDR3 consists of 13 residues. This CDR3 reads CASTGTGVSEQYF. For the CDR3, the DNA is TGTGCCAGCACCGGGACAGGGGTGAGCGAGCAGTACTTC.

This sequence joins TRBV19 and TRBJ1-4, with D perhaps matching TRBD1 (6 bases). Trimming cost V 4 bases and J 4 bases, with 13 bases left between them. The CDR3 contains 15 residues. Germline V gives CDR1 LNHDA, CDR2 SQIVND (reference sequence). Here the CDR3 DNA reads TGTGCCAGTAGTACCTGGACAGACTTTAATGAAAAACTGTTTTTT. Its translation: CASSTWTDFNEKLFF.